This T cell receptor beta chain was retrieved from a study of T cells in Graves' hyperthyroidism and ophthalmopathy. Disease duration under 2 months; hyperthyroidism patients were aged 18 to 65. Together with thyroid ultrasound, orbital computed tomography, serum thyroxine and TRAb, clinical symptoms were used for diagnoses. The length of the CDR3 is 14 residues. Germline loops: CDR1 GTSNPN, CDR2 SVGIG (reference sequence). V was trimmed by 1 base and J by 1 base, leaving 11 bases between them. Study findings and constraints: Blood also contained most expanded thyroid clonotypes above 0.001. Ophthalmopathy was identified by the model a median about 6.8 months ahead of onset.

Many counts were recorded for this clonotype. Its antigen is as yet unknown. RNA transcripts provided the source from which TCR beta CDR3 regions were amplified. In the first-round RT-PCR of the TCR CDR3, the HTBI primer set was used. One entry per CDR3 protein results from TCRdb running MiXCR on the multiplex PCR reads. The top ten hold 9.2% of the sample, which has about 360,000 distinct CDR3 sequences, under 15% seen once. The source material was blood. The receptor was derived from a woman aged 18-30 years with Graves' hyperthyroidism. This chain uses TRBV30 with TRBJ2-7; D is unresolved. The CDR3 DNA reads TGTGCCTGGAGTGAGCAAAGGTTTTCCTACGAGCAGTACTTC. Translation gives CAWSEQRFSYEQYF.